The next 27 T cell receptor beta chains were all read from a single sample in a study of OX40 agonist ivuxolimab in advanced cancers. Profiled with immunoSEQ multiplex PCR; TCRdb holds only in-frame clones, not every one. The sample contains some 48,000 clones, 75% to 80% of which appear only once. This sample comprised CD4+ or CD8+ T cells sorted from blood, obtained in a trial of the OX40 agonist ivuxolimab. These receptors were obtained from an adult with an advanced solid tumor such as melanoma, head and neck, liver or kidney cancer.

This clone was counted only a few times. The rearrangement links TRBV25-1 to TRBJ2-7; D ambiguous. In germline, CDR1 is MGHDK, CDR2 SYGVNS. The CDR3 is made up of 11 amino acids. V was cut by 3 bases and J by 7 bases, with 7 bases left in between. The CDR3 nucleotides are TGTGCCAGCAGTGAGAGCAGAGAGCAGTACTTC. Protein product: CASSESREQYF.

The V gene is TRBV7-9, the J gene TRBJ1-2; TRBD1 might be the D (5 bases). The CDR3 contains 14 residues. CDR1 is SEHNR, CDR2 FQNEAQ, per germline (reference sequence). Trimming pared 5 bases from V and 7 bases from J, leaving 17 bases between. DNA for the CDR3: TGTGCCAGCAGCCAGGACATACTGAGGAGTGGCTACACCTTC. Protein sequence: CASSQDILRSGYTF.

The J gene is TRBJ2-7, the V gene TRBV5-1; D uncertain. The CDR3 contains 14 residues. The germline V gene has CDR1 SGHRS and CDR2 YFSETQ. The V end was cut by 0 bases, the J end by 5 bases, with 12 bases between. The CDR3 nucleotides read TGCGCCAGCAGCTTGGACTCCTCGTATGACGAGCAGTACTTC. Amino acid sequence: CASSLDSSYDEQYF.

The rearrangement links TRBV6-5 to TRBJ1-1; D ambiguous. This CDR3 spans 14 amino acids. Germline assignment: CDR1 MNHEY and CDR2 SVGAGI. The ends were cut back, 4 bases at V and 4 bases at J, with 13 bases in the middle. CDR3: CASSLIGEFTEAFF. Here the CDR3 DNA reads TGTGCCAGCAGTTTGATCGGGGAATTCACTGAAGCTTTCTTT.

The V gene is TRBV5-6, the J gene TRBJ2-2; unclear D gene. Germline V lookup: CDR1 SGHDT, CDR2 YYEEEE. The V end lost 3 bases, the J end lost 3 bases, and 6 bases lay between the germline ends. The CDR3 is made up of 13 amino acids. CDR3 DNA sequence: TGTGCCAGCAGCTCCTGGGACACCGGGGAGCTGTTTTTT. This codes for CASSSWDTGELFF.

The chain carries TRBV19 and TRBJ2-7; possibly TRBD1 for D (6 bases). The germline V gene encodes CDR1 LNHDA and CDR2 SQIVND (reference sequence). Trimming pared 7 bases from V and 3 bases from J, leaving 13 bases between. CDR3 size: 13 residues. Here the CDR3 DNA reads TGTGCCAGTACCAAAGGACAGTACTACGAGCAGTACTTC. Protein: CASTKGQYYEQYF.

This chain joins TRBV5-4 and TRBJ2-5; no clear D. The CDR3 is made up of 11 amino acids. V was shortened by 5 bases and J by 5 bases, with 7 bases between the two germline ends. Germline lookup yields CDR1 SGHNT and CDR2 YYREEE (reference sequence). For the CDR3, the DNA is TGTGCCAGCAGTATTCGGGAGACCCAGTACTTC. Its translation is CASSIRETQYF.

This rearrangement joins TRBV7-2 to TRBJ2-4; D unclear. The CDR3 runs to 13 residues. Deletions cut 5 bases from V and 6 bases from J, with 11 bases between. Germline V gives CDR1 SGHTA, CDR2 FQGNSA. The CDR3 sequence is CASSERRGNIQYF. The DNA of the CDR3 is TGTGCCAGCAGCGAGCGTCGCGGAAACATTCAGTACTTC.

In nucleotides, the CDR3 is TGTGCCAGCAGTAGGCCAAGTACAGGGATCTATGGCTACACCTTC. Its translation is CASSRPSTGIYGYTF. This rearrangement joins TRBV6-5 to TRBJ1-2; a weak D match, TRBD1 (6 bases). CDR1 MNHEY and CDR2 SVGAGI come from the germline V gene. This CDR3 is 15 amino acids long. Trimming cost V 5 bases and J 4 bases, with 17 bases left between them.

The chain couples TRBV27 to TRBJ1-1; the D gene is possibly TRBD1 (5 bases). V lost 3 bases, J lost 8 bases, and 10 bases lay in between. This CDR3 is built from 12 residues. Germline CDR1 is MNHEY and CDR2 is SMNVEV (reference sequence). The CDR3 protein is CASSFQGQEAFF. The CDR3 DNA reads TGTGCCAGCAGTTTCCAAGGACAAGAAGCTTTCTTT.

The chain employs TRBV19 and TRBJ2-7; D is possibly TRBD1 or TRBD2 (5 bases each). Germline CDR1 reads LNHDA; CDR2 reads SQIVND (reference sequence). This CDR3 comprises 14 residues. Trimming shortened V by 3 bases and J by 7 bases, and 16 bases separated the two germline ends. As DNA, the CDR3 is TGTGCCAGTAGTATGGGGACCCCCTCAGAGGAGCAGTACTTC. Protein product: CASSMGTPSEEQYF.

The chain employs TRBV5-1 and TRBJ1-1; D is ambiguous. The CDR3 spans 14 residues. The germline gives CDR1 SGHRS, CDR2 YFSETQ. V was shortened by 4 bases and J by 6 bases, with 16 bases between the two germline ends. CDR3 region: CASSDTLLKAEAFF. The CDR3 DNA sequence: TGCGCCAGCAGCGACACCCTCCTTAAGGCTGAAGCTTTCTTT.

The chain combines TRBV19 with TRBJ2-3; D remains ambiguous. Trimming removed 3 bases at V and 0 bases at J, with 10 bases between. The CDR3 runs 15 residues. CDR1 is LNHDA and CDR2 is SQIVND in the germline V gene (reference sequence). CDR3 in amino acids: CASSISPLSTDTQYF. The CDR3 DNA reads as TGTGCCAGTAGTATCAGCCCGCTGAGCACAGATACGCAGTATTTT.

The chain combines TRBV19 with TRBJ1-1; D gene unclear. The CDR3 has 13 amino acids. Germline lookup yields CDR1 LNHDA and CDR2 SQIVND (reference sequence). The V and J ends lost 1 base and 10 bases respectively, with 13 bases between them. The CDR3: CASSIGNVYGAFF. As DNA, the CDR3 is TGTGCCAGTAGTATAGGAAATGTTTATGGAGCTTTCTTT.

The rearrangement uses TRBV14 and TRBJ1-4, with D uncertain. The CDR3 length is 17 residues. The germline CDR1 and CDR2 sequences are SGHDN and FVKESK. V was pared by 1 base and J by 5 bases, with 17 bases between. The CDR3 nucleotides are TGTGCCAGCAGCCAAGTTTTCGTGGGCTACGAGAATGAAAAACTGTTTTTT. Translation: CASSQVFVGYENEKLFF.

The CDR3 bases are TGTGCCAGCAGCACGAGGGACAATGCCTATGGCTACACCTTC. Amino acid sequence: CASSTRDNAYGYTF. The V and J genes are TRBV6-5 and TRBJ1-2, with D maybe TRBD1 (6 bases). Trimming took 6 bases from V and 4 from J, leaving 15 bases between them. The V gene's germline CDR1 is MNHEY and CDR2 SVGAGI. CDR3 length equals 14 residues.

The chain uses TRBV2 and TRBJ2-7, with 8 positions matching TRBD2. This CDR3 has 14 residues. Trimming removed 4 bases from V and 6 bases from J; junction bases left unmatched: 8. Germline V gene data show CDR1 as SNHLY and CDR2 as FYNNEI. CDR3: CASSGVAGTVEQYF. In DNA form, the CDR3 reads TGTGCCAGCAGTGGGGTAGCGGGAACGGTCGAGCAGTACTTC. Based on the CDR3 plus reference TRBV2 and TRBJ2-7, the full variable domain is EPEVTQTPSHQVTQMGQEVILRCVPISNHLYFYWYRQILGQKVEFLVSFYNNEISEKSEIFDDQFSVERPDGSNFTLKIRSTKLEDSAMYFCASSGVAGTVEQYFGPGTRLTVT.

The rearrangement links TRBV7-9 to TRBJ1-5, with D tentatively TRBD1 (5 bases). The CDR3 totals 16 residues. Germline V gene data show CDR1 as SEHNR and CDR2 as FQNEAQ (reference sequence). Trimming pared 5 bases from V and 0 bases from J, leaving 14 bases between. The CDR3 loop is CASSPGDVVSNQPQHF. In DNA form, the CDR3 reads TGTGCCAGCAGCCCGGGGGACGTCGTTAGCAATCAGCCCCAGCATTTT.

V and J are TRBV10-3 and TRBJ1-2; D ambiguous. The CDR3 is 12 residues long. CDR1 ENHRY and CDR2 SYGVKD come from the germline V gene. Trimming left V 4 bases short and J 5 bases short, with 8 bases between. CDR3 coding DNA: TGTGCCATCAGTGGCATAGGGTATGGCTACACCTTC. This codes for CAISGIGYGYTF.

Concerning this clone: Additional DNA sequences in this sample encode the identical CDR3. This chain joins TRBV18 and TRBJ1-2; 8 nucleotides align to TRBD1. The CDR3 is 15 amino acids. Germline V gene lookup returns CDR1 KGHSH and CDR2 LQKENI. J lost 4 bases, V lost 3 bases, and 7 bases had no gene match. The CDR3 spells CASSPLTGGTYGYTF. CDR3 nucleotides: TGTGCCAGCTCACCGTTAACAGGGGGTACCTATGGCTACACCTTC.

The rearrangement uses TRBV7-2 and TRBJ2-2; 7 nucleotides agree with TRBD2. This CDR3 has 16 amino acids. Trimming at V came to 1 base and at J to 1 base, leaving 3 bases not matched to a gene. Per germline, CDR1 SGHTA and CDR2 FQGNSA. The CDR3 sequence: CASSLVASGNTGELFF. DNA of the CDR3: TGTGCCAGCAGCTTAGTGGCTAGCGGGAACACCGGGGAGCTGTTTTTT.

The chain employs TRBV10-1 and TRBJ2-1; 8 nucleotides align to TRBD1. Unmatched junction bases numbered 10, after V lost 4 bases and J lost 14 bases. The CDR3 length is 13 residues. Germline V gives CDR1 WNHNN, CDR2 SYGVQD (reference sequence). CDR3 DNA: TGCGCCAGCAGTGGGCCGGACAGGGATTTGGAGTTCTTC. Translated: CASSGPDRDLEFF.

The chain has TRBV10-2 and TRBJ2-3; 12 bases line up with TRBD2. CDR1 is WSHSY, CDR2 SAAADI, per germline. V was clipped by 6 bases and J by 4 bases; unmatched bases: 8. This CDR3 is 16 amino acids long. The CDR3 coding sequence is TGCGCCAGCAGGCCCCGACTAGCGGGAGCCTCAGATACGCAGTATTTT. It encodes CASRPRLAGASDTQYF.

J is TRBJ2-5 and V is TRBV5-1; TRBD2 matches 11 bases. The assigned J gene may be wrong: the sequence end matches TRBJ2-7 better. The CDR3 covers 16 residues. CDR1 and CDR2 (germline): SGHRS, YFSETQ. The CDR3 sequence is CASSLAGGQYLSEQYF. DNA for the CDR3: TGCGCCAGCAGTTTAGCGGGAGGGCAATACTTGAGCGAGCAGTACTTC.

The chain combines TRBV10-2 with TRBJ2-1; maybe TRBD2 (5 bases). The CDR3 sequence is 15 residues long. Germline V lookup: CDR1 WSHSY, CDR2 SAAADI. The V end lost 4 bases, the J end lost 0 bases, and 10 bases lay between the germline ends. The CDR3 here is CASSGELSSYNEQFF. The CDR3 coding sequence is TGCGCCAGCAGTGGGGAGTTGAGCTCCTACAATGAGCAGTTCTTC.

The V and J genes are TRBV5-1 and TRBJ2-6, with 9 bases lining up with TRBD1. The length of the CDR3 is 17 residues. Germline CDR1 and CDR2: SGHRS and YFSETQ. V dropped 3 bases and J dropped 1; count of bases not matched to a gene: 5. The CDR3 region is CASSSGQGLSGANVLTF. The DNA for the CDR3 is TGCGCCAGCAGCTCCGGACAGGGGCTTTCTGGGGCCAACGTCCTGACTTTC.

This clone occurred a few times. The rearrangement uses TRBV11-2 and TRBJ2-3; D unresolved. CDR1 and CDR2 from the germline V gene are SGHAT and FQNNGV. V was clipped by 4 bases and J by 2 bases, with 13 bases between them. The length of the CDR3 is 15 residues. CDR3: CASSSSLRPTDTQYF. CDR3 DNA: TGTGCCAGCAGCTCATCTCTTAGGCCCACAGATACGCAGTATTTT.